This T cell receptor (beta chain) was recorded in a study of OX40 agonist ivuxolimab in advanced cancers. Clones were read by immunoSEQ multiplex PCR, and TCRdb kept only the in-frame ones, dropping some. Here the sample spans some 39,000 clones, about 85% being singletons. With V trimmed by 5 bases and J by 3 bases, 27 bases remained unmatched. Per the germline V gene, CDR1 is MDHEN and CDR2 is SYDVKM. There are 23 residues in the CDR3. The sample consisted of CD4+ or CD8+ T cells sorted from blood, taken in a trial of the OX40 agonist ivuxolimab. The receptor was isolated from an adult with an advanced solid tumor such as melanoma, head and neck, liver or kidney cancer. The chain joins TRBV28 to TRBJ2-4, with 11 bases identical to TRBD2. The CDR3 sequence: CASSPITSGRGENGYLGKNIQYF. As DNA, the CDR3 is TGTGCCAGCAGTCCTATTACTAGCGGGAGAGGGGAAAACGGGTATTTGGGCAAAAACATTCAGTACTTC.